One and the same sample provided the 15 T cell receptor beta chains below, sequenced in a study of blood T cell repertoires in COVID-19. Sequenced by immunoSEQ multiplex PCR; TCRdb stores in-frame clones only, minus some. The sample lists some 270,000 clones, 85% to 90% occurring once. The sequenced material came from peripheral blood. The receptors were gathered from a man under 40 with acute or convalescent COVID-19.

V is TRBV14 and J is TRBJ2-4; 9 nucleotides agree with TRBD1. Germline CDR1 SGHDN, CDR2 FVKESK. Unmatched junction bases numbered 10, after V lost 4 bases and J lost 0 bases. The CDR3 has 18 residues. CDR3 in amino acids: CASSPGQGKFVAKNIQYF. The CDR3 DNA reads TGTGCCAGCAGCCCCGGACAGGGGAAGTTTGTAGCCAAAAACATTCAGTACTTC.

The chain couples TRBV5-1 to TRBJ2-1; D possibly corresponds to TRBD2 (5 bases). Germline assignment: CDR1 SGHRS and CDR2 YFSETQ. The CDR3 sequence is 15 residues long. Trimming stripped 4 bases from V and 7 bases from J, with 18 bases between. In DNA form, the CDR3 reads TGCGCCAGCAGCCCACCACTGACTAAATCAAATGAGCAGTTCTTC. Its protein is CASSPPLTKSNEQFF.

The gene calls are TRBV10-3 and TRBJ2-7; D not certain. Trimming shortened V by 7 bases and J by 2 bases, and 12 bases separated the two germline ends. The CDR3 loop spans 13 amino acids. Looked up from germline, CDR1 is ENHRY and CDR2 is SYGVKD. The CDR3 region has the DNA TGTGCCATCACCCAAGGAGAGGCCTACGAGCAGTACTTC. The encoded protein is CAITQGEAYEQYF.

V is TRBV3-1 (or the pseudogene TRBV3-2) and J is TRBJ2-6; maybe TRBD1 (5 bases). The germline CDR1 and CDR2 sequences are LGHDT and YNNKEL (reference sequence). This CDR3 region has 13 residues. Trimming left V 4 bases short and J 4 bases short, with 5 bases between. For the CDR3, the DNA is TGTGCCAGCAGCCGACAGGGGGCCAACGTCCTGACTTTC. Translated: CASSRQGANVLTF.

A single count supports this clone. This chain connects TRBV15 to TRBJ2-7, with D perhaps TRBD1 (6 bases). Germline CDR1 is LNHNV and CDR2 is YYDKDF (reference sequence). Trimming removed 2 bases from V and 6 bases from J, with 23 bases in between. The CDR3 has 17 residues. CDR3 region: CATSRNSQGISVFEQYF. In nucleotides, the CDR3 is TGTGCCACCAGCAGAAACTCACAGGGTATTTCCGTCTTCGAGCAGTACTTC.

The CDR3 coding sequence is TGTGCCACCAGGACCGGAGGAACCACAGATACGCAGTATTTT. Its translation: CATRTGGTTDTQYF. The chain employs TRBV15 and TRBJ2-3; maybe TRBD2 (5 bases). CDR3 length: 14 amino acids. The germline CDR1 and CDR2 sequences are LNHNV and YYDKDF (reference sequence). Trimming removed 6 bases from V and 2 bases from J, with 12 bases in between.

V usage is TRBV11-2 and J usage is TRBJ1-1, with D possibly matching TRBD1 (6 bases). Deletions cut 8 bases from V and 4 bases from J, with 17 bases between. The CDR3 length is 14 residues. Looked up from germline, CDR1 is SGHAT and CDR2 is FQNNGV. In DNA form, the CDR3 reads TGTGCCAGCCGGACAGCATCAGATGGCACTGAAGCTTTCTTT. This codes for CASRTASDGTEAFF. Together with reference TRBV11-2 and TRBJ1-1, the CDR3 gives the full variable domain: EAGVAQSPRYKIIEKRQSVAFWCNPISGHATLYWYQQILGQGPKLLIQFQNNGVVDDSQLPKDRFSAERLKGVDSTLKIQPAKLEDSAVYLCASRTASDGTEAFFGQGTRLTVV.

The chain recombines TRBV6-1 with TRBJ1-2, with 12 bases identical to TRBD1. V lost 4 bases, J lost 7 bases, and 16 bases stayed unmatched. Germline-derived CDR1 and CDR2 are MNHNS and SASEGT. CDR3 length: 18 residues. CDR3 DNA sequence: TGTGCCAGCAGTGGTTATAAGGGACAGGGGGCTTTCCGGGCTGGCTACACCTTC. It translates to CASSGYKGQGAFRAGYTF.

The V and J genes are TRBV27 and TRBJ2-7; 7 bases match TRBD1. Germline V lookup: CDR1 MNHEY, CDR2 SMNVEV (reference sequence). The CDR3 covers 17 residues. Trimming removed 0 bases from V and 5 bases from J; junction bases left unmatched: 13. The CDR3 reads CASSLSSSGTVINEQYF. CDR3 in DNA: TGTGCCAGCAGTTTATCGTCATCCGGGACAGTGATCAACGAGCAGTACTTC.

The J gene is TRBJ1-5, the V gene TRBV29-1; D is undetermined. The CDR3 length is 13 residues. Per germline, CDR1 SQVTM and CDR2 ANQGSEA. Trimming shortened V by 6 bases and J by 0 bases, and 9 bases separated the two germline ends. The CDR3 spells CSVRENSNQPQHF. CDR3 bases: TGCAGCGTCCGAGAGAATAGCAATCAGCCCCAGCATTTT.

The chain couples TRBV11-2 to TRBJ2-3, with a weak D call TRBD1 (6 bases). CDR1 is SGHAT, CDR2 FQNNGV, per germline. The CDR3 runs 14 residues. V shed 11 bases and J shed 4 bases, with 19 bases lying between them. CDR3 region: CAGALRQGSDTQYF. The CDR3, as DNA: TGTGCCGGTGCCCTTAGGCAGGGGTCAGATACGCAGTATTTT.

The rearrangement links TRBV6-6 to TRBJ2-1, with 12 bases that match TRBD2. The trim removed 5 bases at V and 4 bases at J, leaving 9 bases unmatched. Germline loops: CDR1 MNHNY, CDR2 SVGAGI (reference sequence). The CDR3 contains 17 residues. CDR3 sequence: CASSPQWTSGDYNEQFF. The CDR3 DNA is TGTGCCAGCAGTCCACAGTGGACTAGCGGGGATTACAATGAGCAGTTCTTC.

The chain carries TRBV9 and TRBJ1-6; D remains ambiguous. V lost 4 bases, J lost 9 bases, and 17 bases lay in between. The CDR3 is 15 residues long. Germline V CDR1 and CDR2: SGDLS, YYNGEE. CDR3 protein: CASSPWEGEGSPLHF. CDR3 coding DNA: TGTGCCAGCAGCCCATGGGAGGGAGAGGGTTCACCCCTCCACTTT. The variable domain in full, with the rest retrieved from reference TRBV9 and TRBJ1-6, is DSGVTQTPKHLITATGQRVTLRCSPRSGDLSVYWYQQSLDQGLQFLIQYYNGEERAKGNILERFSAQQFPDLHSELNLSSLELGDSALYFCASSPWEGEGSPLHFGNGTRLTVT.

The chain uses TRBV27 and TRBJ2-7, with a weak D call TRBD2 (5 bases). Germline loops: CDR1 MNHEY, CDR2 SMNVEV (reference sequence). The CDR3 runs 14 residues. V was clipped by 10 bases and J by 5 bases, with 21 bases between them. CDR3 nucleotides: TGTGCCACTCAAGGACGGGATGGGCAGAACGAGCAGTACTTC. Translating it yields CATQGRDGQNEQYF.

CDR3 region: CASSKTDYGYTF. The DNA of the CDR3 is TGTGCCAGCAGCAAGACAGACTATGGCTACACCTTC. The chain is built from TRBV5-4 and TRBJ1-2, with D maybe TRBD1 (5 bases). CDR1 SGHNT and CDR2 YYREEE come from the germline V gene (reference sequence). Trimming removed 4 bases at V and 3 bases at J, with 7 bases between. The length of the CDR3 is 12 residues.